The 5 T cell receptor beta chains below were found in one sample sequenced in a study of cytomegalovirus exposure and HLA in healthy donors (dated by TCRdb to between 2016 and 2019). Receptors were amplified or captured by the immunoSEQ multiplex PCR assay. For the multiplex PCR, a mixture combining 60 forward primers for TCR Vbeta segments and 13 reverse primers for TCR Jbeta segments was used. In its TCRdb copy, this immuneACCESS table keeps in-frame sequences only and misses some clones. Where compared with another copy, unresolved V genes explain less than half of these, and the others have no known cause. The sample table lists 150,000 to 200,000 clones, about four fifths of them with a count of one. The top ten clonotypes cover less than 9% of the sample. The sequencing sample was made of PBMCs. These receptors were collected from a man aged 30-40 years in good health and CMV-seropositive.

This rearrangement joins TRBV30 to TRBJ2-7; 7 bases line up with TRBD2. The trim removed 0 bases at V and 4 bases at J, leaving 12 bases unmatched. The CDR3 contains 16 residues. CDR1 and CDR2 from the germline V gene are GTSNPN and SVGIG (reference sequence). CDR3 protein: CAWSVRFRGSSYEQYF. In DNA form, the CDR3 reads TGTGCCTGGAGTGTACGTTTCCGCGGGAGTTCGTACGAGCAGTACTTC.

The chain couples TRBV27 to TRBJ2-7; 7 nucleotides agree with TRBD1. V shed 2 bases, J shed 7 bases, and the junction held 5 bases outside the gene matches. Germline values: CDR1 MNHEY, CDR2 SMNVEV (reference sequence). The CDR3 totals 13 residues. CDR3 loop: CASSLGQAREQYF. CDR3 DNA sequence: TGTGCCAGCAGTTTAGGACAGGCGAGGGAGCAGTACTTC.

The CDR3 nucleotides read TGTGCCAGTAGTAGTCAGGGGGAAGATACCGGGGAGCTGTTTTTT. Translated: CASSSQGEDTGELFF. The chain employs TRBV19 and TRBJ2-2; 7 bases are a match to TRBD1. CDR3 length equals 15 residues. The V gene end was trimmed by 4 bases and the J gene end by 5 bases; junction bases not matched to a gene: 7. The germline V gene encodes CDR1 LNHDA and CDR2 SQIVND (reference sequence).

The V and J genes are TRBV7-6 and TRBJ2-1; perhaps TRBD1 as D (5 bases). The germline V gene has CDR1 SGHVS and CDR2 FNYEAQ. The CDR3 consists of 13 residues. V shed 2 bases and J shed 11 bases, with 13 bases lying between them. Here the CDR3 DNA reads TGTGCCAGCAGCTTACAAAGCAGGGATAAGCAGTTCTTC. Translation: CASSLQSRDKQFF. The full variable domain, with the rest looked up from reference TRBV7-6 and TRBJ2-1, is GAGVSQSPRYKVTKRGQDVALRCDPISGHVSLYWYRQALGQGPEFLTYFNYEAQQDKSGLPNDRFSAERPEGSISTLTIQRTEQRDSAMYRCASSLQSRDKQFFGPGTRLTVL.

The chain recombines TRBV4-2 with TRBJ1-5, with D tentatively TRBD1 (5 bases). Germline CDR1 LGHNA, CDR2 YNFKEQ. The V end lost 1 base, the J end lost 1 base, and 14 bases lay between the germline ends. There are 17 residues in the CDR3. Written as DNA, the CDR3 is TGTGCCAGCAGCCAAGTCGCAGGGCGAAGCAGCAATCAGCCCCAGCATTTT. Its protein is CASSQVAGRSSNQPQHF.